This is a list of T cell receptor beta chains from one sample in a study of OX40 agonist ivuxolimab in advanced cancers. Assay: immunoSEQ multiplex PCR; the TCRdb copy retains only in-frame clones and omits some. The sample has about 67,000 clones; 91% are singletons. The sequencing here drew on CD4+ or CD8+ T cells sorted from blood, taken in a trial of the OX40 agonist ivuxolimab. Every receptor here comes from an adult with an advanced solid tumor such as melanoma, head and neck, liver or kidney cancer. Each CDR3 is given with its conserved first and last residue. The order of the fields is V gene, CDR3 length, J gene, D gene, clone size, CDR3 DNA, CDR3 protein. A D gene is named only where the DNA matches it firmly. Clone size, where shown, is once, few, many, or a class for clones that have expanded.

V: TRBV12-5; length: 16; J: TRBJ2-3; D: TRBD2; size: .; DNA: TGTGCTAGTGGTTTGGTACAAGCGGGATCCACAGATACGCAGTATTTT; CDR3: CASGLVQAGSTDTQYF
V: TRBV15; length: 17; J: TRBJ2-3; D: TRBD2; size: once; DNA: TGTGCCACCAGCGGCCCCGGGACTAGCGGTAACACAGATACGCAGTATTTT; CDR3: CATSGPGTSGNTDTQYF
V: TRBV14; length: 16; J: TRBJ2-1; D: TRBD2; size: .; DNA: TGTGCCAGCAGCCAAGATGTGACTAGCCGATACAATGAGCAGTTCTTC; CDR3: CASSQDVTSRYNEQFF
V: TRBV15; length: 19; J: TRBJ2-5; D: .; size: .; DNA: TGTGCCACCAGCAGAGATTTGGGCGCGGCGCAGGACCTCGACGAGACCCAGTACTTC; CDR3: CATSRDLGAAQDLDETQYF
V: TRBV18; length: 17; J: TRBJ2-5; D: TRBD2; size: .; DNA: TGTGCCAGCTCACCACGTCCCCCTAGCGGGACTCGGGAGACCCAGTACTTC; CDR3: CASSPRPPSGTRETQYF
V: TRBV5-1; length: 17; J: TRBJ2-5; D: TRBD2; size: .; DNA: TGCGCCAGCAGCCCCTCCAGGAGGACTAGCGGTATAGAGACCCAGTACTTC; CDR3: CASSPSRRTSGIETQYF
V: TRBV7-8; length: 14; J: TRBJ1-4; D: .; size: .; DNA: TGTGCCAGCAGCTTCGTGGACAGTAATGAAAAACTGTTTTTT; CDR3: CASSFVDSNEKLFF
V: TRBV6-5; length: 15; J: TRBJ2-1; D: TRBD2; size: .; DNA: TGTGCCAGCAGCTCTACTAGCGGAAGGTACAATGAGCAGTTCTTC; CDR3: CASSSTSGRYNEQFF
V: TRBV12-5; length: 16; J: TRBJ2-3; D: TRBD2; size: .; DNA: TGTGCTAGTGGTCCCGGACTAGCGGATAGCACAGATACGCAGTATTTT; CDR3: CASGPGLADSTDTQYF
V: TRBV30; length: 15; J: TRBJ2-2; D: TRBD2; size: .; DNA: TGTGCCTGGGGAACCGGGACTAGCGGGATCGGGGAGCTGTTTTTT; CDR3: CAWGTGTSGIGELFF
V: TRBV19; length: 14; J: TRBJ2-2; D: TRBD1; size: few; DNA: TGTGCCAGTAGGGACAGGGGGAACACCGGGGAGCTGTTTTTT; CDR3: CASRDRGNTGELFF
V: TRBV19; length: 18; J: TRBJ2-3; D: TRBD2; size: .; DNA: TGTGCCAGTAGTATCAACTCGGGACTAGCGGGAGGAGCAGATACGCAGTATTTT; CDR3: CASSINSGLAGGADTQYF
V: TRBV9; length: 13; J: TRBJ2-2; D: .; size: .; DNA: TGTGCCAGTTCCAGGCCCAACACCGGGGAGCTGTTTTTT; CDR3: CASSRPNTGELFF
V: TRBV30; length: 14; J: TRBJ1-4; D: .; size: .; DNA: TGTGCCTGGAGTCCCGGGAGCATTAATGAAAAACTGTTTTTT; CDR3: CAWSPGSINEKLFF
V: TRBV7-7; length: 14; J: TRBJ2-3; D: .; size: .; DNA: TGTGCTAGCAGCTTAGGGCGGAGGGGAGATACGCAGTATTTT; CDR3: CASSLGRRGDTQYF
V: TRBV7-9; length: 12; J: TRBJ1-2; D: .; size: .; DNA: TGTGCCAGCAGCTTAACGGACTATGGCTACACCTTC; CDR3: CASSLTDYGYTF
V: TRBV6-1; length: 15; J: TRBJ1-1; D: .; size: .; DNA: TGTGCCAGCAGTGAAGTGGGTTGGGGTGGTACTGAAGCTTTCTTT; CDR3: CASSEVGWGGTEAFF
V: TRBV11-2; length: 17; J: TRBJ2-2; D: TRBD2; size: .; DNA: TGTGCCAGCAGCTTGGGACTAGCGGGAGGGCGCACCGGGGAGCTGTTTTTT; CDR3: CASSLGLAGGRTGELFF
V: TRBV19; length: 15; J: TRBJ1-5; D: .; size: .; DNA: TGTGCCAGTAGTATTTCGGGATCGAGCAATCAGCCCCAGCATTTT; CDR3: CASSISGSSNQPQHF
V: TRBV9; length: 14; J: TRBJ2-7; D: .; size: .; DNA: TGTGCCAGCAGCTCCGGGGTCTCGGACTACGAGCAGTACTTC; CDR3: CASSSGVSDYEQYF
V: TRBV6-1; length: 12; J: TRBJ2-5; D: .; size: .; DNA: TGTGCCAGCAGTGATCTGGGCGAGACCCAGTACTTC; CDR3: CASSDLGETQYF
V: TRBV6-6; length: 12; J: TRBJ2-2; D: TRBD1; size: .; DNA: TGTGCCAGCAGTGACAGGGATCAGGAGCTGTTTTTT; CDR3: CASSDRDQELFF
V: TRBV5-1; length: 15; J: TRBJ2-7; D: TRBD2; size: .; DNA: TGCGCCAGCAGCGTAACTAGCGGGAGTTCCTACGAGCAGTACTTC; CDR3: CASSVTSGSSYEQYF
V: TRBV6-5; length: 13; J: TRBJ2-5; D: TRBD2; size: .; DNA: TGTGCCAGCAGAGAAGGTGGGGCGGGGGAGCAGTACTTC; CDR3: CASREGGAGEQYF
V: TRBV18; length: 12; J: TRBJ1-1; D: .; size: few; DNA: TGTGCCAGCTCAGCGGTTCTCACTGAAGCTTTCTTT; CDR3: CASSAVLTEAFF
V: TRBV27; length: 18; J: TRBJ2-7; D: TRBD2; size: .; DNA: TGTGCCAGCAGTTTAAAACCCGCGGCGGGAGGCCGAATCCTCGAGCAGTACTTC; CDR3: CASSLKPAAGGRILEQYF
V: TRBV6-1; length: 16; J: TRBJ2-1; D: TRBD2; size: .; DNA: TGTGCCAGCAGTGGGACTAGCGGGCTCCTCTACAATGAGCAGTTCTTC; CDR3: CASSGTSGLLYNEQFF
V: TRBV6-1; length: 15; J: TRBJ2-1; D: TRBD1; size: .; DNA: TGTGCCAGCAGGGGACAGGGGACCCCTTACAATGAGCAGTTCTTC; CDR3: CASRGQGTPYNEQFF
V: TRBV19; length: 15; J: TRBJ2-6; D: .; size: .; DNA: TGTGCCAGTAGTATTGCAGGGGCTGGGGCCAACGTCCTGACTTTC; CDR3: CASSIAGAGANVLTF
V: TRBV6-5; length: 14; J: TRBJ2-5; D: .; size: .; DNA: TGTGCCAGCAGTCAAGGACTCAAGTGGGAGACCCAGTACTTC; CDR3: CASSQGLKWETQYF
V: TRBV4-1; length: 15; J: TRBJ2-7; D: .; size: .; DNA: TGCGCCAGCAGCCAAGGGACAGCCGTCCCCTACGAGCAGTACTTC; CDR3: CASSQGTAVPYEQYF
V: TRBV7-6; length: 11; J: TRBJ2-1; D: .; size: .; DNA: TGTGCCAGCAGCTTAGGACAGGTGAAGTTCTTC; CDR3: CASSLGQVKFF
V: TRBV5-4; length: 17; J: TRBJ2-6; D: .; size: .; DNA: TGTGCCAGCAGTCTGGGCGGGCGGTCCGATGGGGCCAACGTCCTGACTTTC; CDR3: CASSLGGRSDGANVLTF
V: TRBV6-5; length: 14; J: TRBJ2-1; D: TRBD2; size: .; DNA: TGTGCCAGCAGTTACATGCGGGAGGAGGGTGAGCAGTTCTTC; CDR3: CASSYMREEGEQFF
V: TRBV27; length: 14; J: TRBJ2-7; D: TRBD1; size: .; DNA: TGTGCCAGCAGTTGGGGACAGGGGGGAGGGGAGCAGTACTTC; CDR3: CASSWGQGGGEQYF
V: TRBV19; length: 13; J: TRBJ1-1; D: .; size: once; DNA: TGTGCCTCAACACCTCCAGTGGCCACTGAAGCTTTCTTT; CDR3: CASTPPVATEAFF
V: TRBV7-9; length: 18; J: TRBJ2-6; D: TRBD1; size: .; DNA: TGTGCCAGCAGCACCAGACAGGGTTCAAGCTCTGGGGCCAACGTCCTGACTTTC; CDR3: CASSTRQGSSSGANVLTF
V: TRBV4-1; length: 14; J: TRBJ1-4; D: .; size: .; DNA: TGCGCCAGCAGCCAACCGACGGTTAATGAAAAACTGTTTTTT; CDR3: CASSQPTVNEKLFF
V: TRBV7-2; length: 11; J: TRBJ1-2; D: .; size: .; DNA: TGTGCCAGCAGCTTAAGGTTGGAGGGCACCTTC; CDR3: CASSLRLEGTF
V: TRBV27; length: 16; J: TRBJ2-7; D: TRBD1; size: .; DNA: TGTGCCAGCAGTCCTTCGACAGGGTTCACCCTCTACGAGCAGTACTTC; CDR3: CASSPSTGFTLYEQYF
V: TRBV2; length: 16; J: TRBJ2-1; D: TRBD2; size: .; DNA: TGTGCCAGCAGTGAAGGGGGACTAGCGGGATTTGATGAGCAGTTCTTC; CDR3: CASSEGGLAGFDEQFF